This TCR beta chain was retrieved from a study of blood T cell repertoires in COVID-19. Study-level information: Whether acute or convalescent, the COVID-19 samples came from the United States, Italy and Spain. Nucleic acid was either cDNA or gDNA, and it came from T cells, B-cell-depleted T cells, or PBMCs.

The CDR3 contains 15 residues. V gave up 1 base and J gave up 5 bases; unmatched junction bases: 8. Germline CDR1 is SGHRS and CDR2 is YFSETQ. As originally analysed: By means of reference gene primer amplification, nucleated cell counts were estimated. TCRdb's copy holds only in-frame clones and misses some; the assay was immunoSEQ multiplex PCR. V, J and clone size are those of that table, while D and trimming were read from the DNA. The sample has around 92,000 clones, more than 75% seen once. This sequence joins TRBV5-1 and TRBJ2-7, with 8 nucleotides matching TRBD2. The source material was peripheral blood. The clonotype comes from a human donor in a cohort sampled during active COVID-19. DNA for the CDR3: TGCGCCAGCAGCTTGCGCCGGGAGGGCCACAACGAGCAGTACTTC. Translating it yields CASSLRREGHNEQYF.